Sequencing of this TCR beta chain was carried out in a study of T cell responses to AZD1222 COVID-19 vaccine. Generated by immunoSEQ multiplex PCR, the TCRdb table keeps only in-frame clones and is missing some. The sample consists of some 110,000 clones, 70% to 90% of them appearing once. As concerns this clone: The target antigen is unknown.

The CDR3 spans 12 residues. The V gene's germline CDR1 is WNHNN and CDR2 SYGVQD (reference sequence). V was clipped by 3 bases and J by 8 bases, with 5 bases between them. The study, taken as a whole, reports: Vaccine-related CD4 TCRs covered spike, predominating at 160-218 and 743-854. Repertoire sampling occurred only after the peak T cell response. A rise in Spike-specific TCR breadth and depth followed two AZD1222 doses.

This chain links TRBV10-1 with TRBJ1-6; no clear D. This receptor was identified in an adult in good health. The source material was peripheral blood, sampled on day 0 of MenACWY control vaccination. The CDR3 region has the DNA TGCGCCAGCAGTGATGCCCATTCACCCCTCCACTTT. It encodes CASSDAHSPLHF.